Each of the 10 T cell receptor beta chains below was sequenced from the same sample in a study of T cell clonotyping in hematopoietic cell transplantation. As for time point: recipient sample about 28 days before transplant, after cytoreduction. Clones were read by immunoSEQ multiplex PCR, and TCRdb kept only the in-frame ones, dropping some. The sample contains around 28,000 clones, about 93% of which appear only once. The sequenced sample was peripheral blood mononuclear cells, obtained before stem cell transplant. Receptors were obtained from a man over 45 with acute myeloid leukemia. Some clones in this sample may be carry-over from other donors' samples.

The chain uses TRBV27 and TRBJ1-6; 7 bases align to TRBD1. This CDR3 spans 16 amino acids. V was clipped by 6 bases and J by 3 bases; unmatched bases: 8. In germline, CDR1 is MNHEY, CDR2 SMNVEV (reference sequence). CDR3: CASSLGGTDYNSPLHF. The CDR3 nucleotides read TGTGCCAGCAGCCTAGGAGGGACAGACTATAATTCACCCCTCCACTTT.

V and J are TRBV4-2 and TRBJ2-3; D is uncertain. CDR3 length: 16 amino acids. Trimming left V 1 base short and J 4 bases short, with 15 bases between. Germline V gene sequence: CDR1 LGHNA, CDR2 YNFKEQ. The CDR3 region has the DNA TGTGCCAGCAGCCAAGTTAACTTCTCGCCCGCAGATACGCAGTATTTT. It specifies CASSQVNFSPADTQYF.

This chain uses TRBV9 with TRBJ1-6; the match to TRBD1 covers 10 bases. CDR3 size: 15 residues. V was pared by 2 bases and J by 5 bases, with 1 base of the junction left unmatched. Germline V gene data show CDR1 as SGDLS and CDR2 as YYNGEE. In DNA form, the CDR3 reads TGTGCCAGCAGCGTCGGGACAGGGGATAATTCACCCCTCCACTTT. Its protein product is CASSVGTGDNSPLHF.

A single count supports this clone. The chain combines TRBV10-1 with TRBJ2-1; D may be TRBD1 (6 bases). The V end was cut by 3 bases, the J end by 7 bases, with 19 bases between. Per germline, CDR1 WNHNN and CDR2 SYGVQD (reference sequence). This CDR3 is 16 amino acids long. This CDR3 is CASSDISSAGTNEQFF. CDR3 sequence (DNA): TGCGCCAGCAGTGACATTTCGTCGGCAGGGACAAATGAGCAGTTCTTC.

The genes are TRBV18 and TRBJ2-5, with 10 bases identical to TRBD2. The CDR3 is made up of 14 amino acids. Germline V gene lookup returns CDR1 KGHSH and CDR2 LQKENI. With V trimmed by 6 bases and J by 5 bases, 6 bases remained unmatched. CDR3 sequence reads: CASSLAGDRETQYF. The DNA for the CDR3 is TGTGCCAGCTCGCTAGCGGGAGATCGGGAGACCCAGTACTTC.

The CDR3 nucleotides are TGTGCCAGCAGTGAAGTGGTTAGGGAAAAACTGTTTTTT. Translating gives CASSEVVREKLFF. The V call is TRBV6-1, the J call TRBJ1-4; D is uncertain. Germline CDR1 MNHNS, CDR2 SASEGT. The CDR3 runs 13 residues. V gave up 1 base and J gave up 8 bases, with 8 bases separating them.

This chain connects TRBV5-1 to TRBJ1-2; D call uncertain. Trimming shortened V by 0 bases and J by 3 bases, and 9 bases separated the two germline ends. In germline, CDR1 is SGHRS, CDR2 YFSETQ. This CDR3 spans 14 amino acids. The CDR3 sequence: CASSLEGWDYGYTF. The DNA for the CDR3 is TGCGCCAGCAGCTTGGAAGGTTGGGACTATGGCTACACCTTC.

The chain links TRBV21-1 to TRBJ1-5; no DNA check was done on the table's D call, TRBD1. TRBV21-1 is classified as a pseudogene. The CDR3 covers 18 residues. The CDR3 region has the DNA TGTGCCAGCAGAGGTGATGAGGGGAAGGGGACATTCAATCAGCCCCAGCATTTT. It yields the protein CASRGDEGKGTFNQPQHF.

The V gene is TRBV28, the J gene TRBJ2-3; no reliable D call. V lost 3 bases to trimming and J lost 2 bases, with 12 bases between them. The CDR3 is 15 residues long. Germline CDR1 is MDHEN and CDR2 is SYDVKM. This CDR3 is CASSFARSNTDTQYF. CDR3 bases: TGTGCCAGCAGTTTCGCTAGGTCTAACACAGATACGCAGTATTTT. The variable domain in full, with the rest retrieved from reference TRBV28 and TRBJ2-3, is DVKVTQSSRYLVKRTGEKVFLECVQDMDHENMFWYRQDPGLGLRLIYFSYDVKMKEKGDIPEGYSVSREKKERFSLILESASTNQTSMYLCASSFARSNTDTQYFGPGTRLTVL.

This CDR3 is CASSFGAPYGYTF. The CDR3 coding sequence is TGTGCCAGCAGTTTCGGGGCGCCCTATGGCTACACCTTC. V usage is TRBV28 and J usage is TRBJ1-2, with D perhaps TRBD1 (5 bases). This CDR3 contains 13 residues. CDR1 and CDR2 (germline): MDHEN, SYDVKM. V gave up 3 bases and J gave up 4 bases, with 9 bases separating them.